This entry lists 5 T cell receptor beta chains sequenced from one sample in a study of blood T cell repertoires in COVID-19. Measured with immunoSEQ multiplex PCR; TCRdb has only the in-frame clones, and not every one. The sample yields about 36,000 clones, approximately 80% seen once. Sequencing input: peripheral blood. The receptors here all came from a man aged 60-69 years with active COVID-19.

The rearrangement uses TRBV10-3 and TRBJ2-3; TRBD2 matches 8 bases. The CDR3 consists of 14 residues. Per the germline V gene, CDR1 is ENHRY and CDR2 is SYGVKD. Losses at the gene ends were 5 bases for V and 0 bases for J; bases not matched to a gene: 1. The CDR3 here is CAISSGGSTDTQYF. The CDR3 bases are TGTGCCATCAGTAGCGGGGGTAGCACAGATACGCAGTATTTT.

The genes are TRBV5-1 and TRBJ2-1; 7 bases agree with TRBD2. Losses at the gene ends were 4 bases for V and 4 bases for J; bases not matched to a gene: 14. The CDR3 is 17 residues long. Germline CDR1 reads SGHRS; CDR2 reads YFSETQ. The CDR3: CASSEVGGVAGYNEQFF. The CDR3 DNA follows: TGCGCCAGCAGCGAGGTGGGTGGAGTAGCGGGTTACAATGAGCAGTTCTTC.

This clone was observed a handful of times. The V and J genes are TRBV5-5 and TRBJ1-3, with D hard to call. The germline V gene encodes CDR1 SGHKS and CDR2 YYEKEE (reference sequence). The CDR3 spans 14 residues. Trimming removed 7 bases from V and 4 bases from J, with 15 bases in between. DNA for the CDR3: TGTGCCAGCGAGGGCAACTGGACCGGAAACACCATATATTTT. It yields the protein CASEGNWTGNTIYF.

This sequence joins TRBV5-4 and TRBJ2-3, with D possibly matching TRBD2 (7 bases). This CDR3 has 16 amino acids. V lost 0 bases and J lost 0, with 11 bases in between. Germline V lookup: CDR1 SGHNT, CDR2 YYREEE (reference sequence). The CDR3 nucleotides are TGTGCCAGCAGCTTGGCGGGGGGCCTTAGCACAGATACGCAGTATTTT. Translating it yields CASSLAGGLSTDTQYF.

The chain combines TRBV7-8 with TRBJ2-3; D remains ambiguous. V lost 3 bases and J lost 1, with 8 bases in between. The germline CDR1 and CDR2 sequences are SGHVS and FQNEAQ. The CDR3 loop spans 14 amino acids. CDR3 sequence reads: CASSFEQRTDTQYF. The CDR3 region has the DNA TGTGCCAGCAGCTTTGAACAGCGCACAGATACGCAGTATTTT. The full variable domain, with the rest looked up from reference TRBV7-8 and TRBJ2-3, is GAGVSQSPRYKVAKRGQDVALRCDPISGHVSLFWYQQALGQGPEFLTYFQNEAQLDKSGLPSDRFFAERPEGSVSTLKIQRTQQEDSAVYLCASSFEQRTDTQYFGPGTRLTVL.